The 3 T cell receptor beta chains below come from one sample, sequenced in a study of T cell responses to AZD1222 COVID-19 vaccine. Repertoires were generated with immunoSEQ multiplex PCR, while TCRdb's copy carries only in-frame clones and drops some. The sample includes 80,000 to 90,000 clones, roughly 90% of them seen just once. The sequenced sample was peripheral blood, obtained on day 0 of MenACWY control vaccination. The receptors here all came from an adult in good health.

The genes are TRBV6-2 or TRBV6-3 and TRBJ2-7, with D possibly TRBD2 on 6 matching bases. Per the germline V gene, CDR1 is MNHEY and CDR2 is SVGEGT. The CDR3 length is 14 residues. The ends were cut back, 6 bases at V and 7 bases at J, with 19 bases in the middle. Here the CDR3 reads CASSPQEGLREQYF. The DNA for the CDR3 is TGTGCCAGCAGCCCCCAGGAGGGTCTGCGAGAGCAGTACTTC.

The rearrangement links TRBV6-6 to TRBJ1-5; maybe TRBD1 (5 bases). Germline V gene sequence: CDR1 MNHNY, CDR2 SVGAGI (reference sequence). This CDR3 has 16 residues. Trimming shortened V by 2 bases and J by 0 bases, and 11 bases separated the two germline ends. The CDR3 sequence: CASSYRVRASNQPQHF. The CDR3 DNA reads TGTGCCAGCAGTTACCGAGTCAGGGCTAGCAATCAGCCCCAGCATTTT.

V usage is TRBV3-1 (or the pseudogene TRBV3-2) and J usage is TRBJ2-7, with TRBD1 identical over 10 bases. The trim removed 3 bases at V and 2 bases at J, leaving 4 bases unmatched. Germline V lookup: CDR1 LGHDT, CDR2 YNNKEL (reference sequence). The CDR3 loop spans 15 amino acids. CDR3 bases: TGTGCCAGCAGCCACGAGGGGACAGGGGCCTACGAGCAGTACTTC. Encoded protein: CASSHEGTGAYEQYF.